These 12 T cell receptor beta chains were sequenced from one sample in a study of T cells in Graves' hyperthyroidism and ophthalmopathy (dated by TCRdb to the late 2010s). Receptor libraries were prepared by multiplex PCR. The sample was run on an Illumina HiSeq 2000. Amplification of TCR beta CDR3 regions was carried out from RNA transcripts. A first-round RT-PCR of the TCR CDR3 used the HTBI primer set with the Qiagen OneStep RT-PCR kit. TCRdb applied fastp at Q25 and MiXCR to the public reads, then kept only in-frame beta chains. Rows matching on CDR3 protein sequence are summarized as one entry with the most common DNA and genes. The sample profile shows about 600,000 distinct CDR3 sequences; approximately 16% of them were found once. Roughly 3.4% of the sample lies in the top ten. The specimen was blood. Receptors originate from a woman aged 40 to 50 with Graves' ophthalmopathy.

As for this clonotype: At one end, the junction sequence differs from germline, possibly due to a read error. V is TRBV7-7 and J is TRBJ2-3; perhaps TRBD2 as D (5 bases). From germline, CDR1 is SSHAT and CDR2 FNYEAQ (reference sequence). The CDR3 is 15 residues long. DNA for the CDR3: TGTGCTAGCAGCTCCAGCCCGGGGTTCACAGATACGCGGTATTTT. This translates into CASSSSPGFTDTRYF.

This clonotype turned up a few times. In DNA form, the CDR3 reads TGTGCCAGCTTTCCCTCTTTAGCGGCGGCCTACGAGCAGTACTTC. Amino acids: CASFPSLAAAYEQYF. The gene calls are TRBV28 and TRBJ2-7, with TRBD2 as a possible D gene (6 bases). The length of the CDR3 is 15 residues. Germline V gives CDR1 MDHEN, CDR2 SYDVKM. V dropped 8 bases and J dropped 2 bases, with 19 bases sitting between them.

This clonotype was seen only a few times. The chain carries TRBV15 and TRBJ1-3, with 7 nucleotides matching TRBD1. The germline V gene has CDR1 LNHNV and CDR2 YYDKDF (reference sequence). This CDR3 spans 15 amino acids. The junction had 5 bases not matched to a gene; V was cut back by 6 bases and J by 0 bases. The CDR3 loop is CATRDRVFSGNTIYF. In DNA, the CDR3 is TGTGCCACCAGAGACAGGGTATTCTCTGGAAACACCATATATTTT.

Of note for this clonotype: This may stem from a read error, because a much larger clone lies one nucleotide away. The V and J genes are TRBV27 and TRBJ2-7, with TRBD1 as a possible D gene (6 bases). Germline V gene data show CDR1 as MNHEY and CDR2 as SMNVEV (reference sequence). V was pared by 6 bases and J by 0 bases, with 12 bases between. There are 14 residues in the CDR3. For the CDR3, the DNA is TGTGCCAGCAGCGGGACAACCAACTCCTACGAGCAGTACTTC. Its protein is CASSGTTNSYEQYF.

This clonotype was picked up many times. The chain employs TRBV3-1 and TRBJ2-1; maybe TRBD2 (6 bases). Germline CDR1 and CDR2: LGHDT and YNNKEL (reference sequence). Trimming took 5 bases from V and 4 from J, leaving 15 bases between them. The CDR3 loop spans 15 amino acids. As DNA, the CDR3 is TGTGCCAGCAGCAATAGGGTCGGGGGTTACAATGAGCAGTTCTTC. It codes for CASSNRVGGYNEQFF.

Remarks on this clonotype: A much larger clone differs by one base, so this may be a read error. The chain uses TRBV2 and TRBJ1-1; D is possibly TRBD1 (6 bases). Germline V CDR1 and CDR2: SNHLY, FYNNEI. The V end was cut by 4 bases, the J end by 4 bases, with 16 bases between. The CDR3 contains 15 residues. In DNA form, the CDR3 reads TGTGCCAGCAGTGTATATGCAGGGGCGACCACTGAAGCTTTCTTT. As protein: CASSVYAGATTEAFF.

This clonotype was seen a handful of times. This sequence joins TRBV4-1 and TRBJ2-7, with D perhaps TRBD1 (6 bases). V gave up 5 bases and J gave up 3 bases, with 17 bases separating them. The CDR3 is made up of 15 amino acids. Germline V gives CDR1 MGHRA, CDR2 YSYEKL. In nucleotides, the CDR3 is TGCGCCAGCAGCAATAAAAGGGACACTATCTACGAGCAGTACTTC. Translation gives CASSNKRDTIYEQYF.

This clonotype was counted ten times or more. J is TRBJ2-5 and V is TRBV10-2; D remains ambiguous. The germline V and J ends were trimmed by 6 bases and 6 bases, with 8 bases remaining between them. Germline CDR1 reads WSHSY; CDR2 reads SAAADI. The CDR3 sequence is 11 residues long. The CDR3 region is CASSSGQTQYF. The DNA for the CDR3 is TGCGCCAGCAGCTCTGGTCAGACCCAGTACTTC.

J is TRBJ1-3 and V is TRBV5-1; TRBD1 matches 12 bases. The trim removed 4 bases at V and 4 bases at J, leaving 9 bases unmatched. The germline V gene encodes CDR1 SGHRS and CDR2 YFSETQ. This CDR3 is 17 amino acids long. CDR3 DNA sequence: TGCGCCAGCAGCATATCCGGGACAGGGGGCTCCGGAAACACCATATATTTT. Protein product: CASSISGTGGSGNTIYF.

The rearrangement joins TRBV18 to TRBJ1-1; 8 bases align to TRBD1. The CDR3 totals 15 residues. The germline gives CDR1 KGHSH, CDR2 LQKENI. After removal of 0 bases from V and 6 bases from J, the junction contained 6 bases not matched to a gene. CDR3 region: CASSPPDRAVAEAFF. Written as DNA, the CDR3 is TGTGCCAGCTCACCACCGGACAGGGCGGTCGCTGAAGCTTTCTTT. The entire variable domain, with the rest obtained from reference TRBV18 and TRBJ1-1, is as follows: NAGVMQNPRHLVRRRGQEARLRCSPMKGHSHVYWYRQLPEEGLKFMVYLQKENIIDESGMPKERFSAEFPKEGPSILRIQQVVRGDSAAYFCASSPPDRAVAEAFFGQGTRLTVV.

This clonotype was counted only a few times. CDR3 DNA sequence: TGCAGCGTTGGAAGGGGGAACACTGAAGCTTTCTTT. Translation: CSVGRGNTEAFF. V and J are TRBV29-1 and TRBJ1-1, with D tentatively TRBD1 (5 bases). Trimming left V 4 bases short and J 1 base short, with 7 bases between. The germline V gene encodes CDR1 SQVTM and CDR2 ANQGSEA. CDR3 length equals 12 residues.

The table lists this clonotype with many counts. This chain links TRBV18 with TRBJ2-7; D unresolved. Germline CDR1 reads KGHSH; CDR2 reads LQKENI. This CDR3 has 15 amino acids. Trimming removed 3 bases at V and 4 bases at J, with 16 bases between. CDR3 amino acids: CASSPSTAKGYEQYF. CDR3 DNA sequence: TGTGCCAGCTCACCCTCTACAGCGAAGGGATACGAGCAGTACTTC.